These T cell receptor beta chains were read from a single sample in a study of CD8 T cells in Susac syndrome. TCRdb reprocessed the immunoSEQ multiplex PCR reads with MiXCR, giving one entry per CDR3 protein. The table lists 190,000 or so distinct CDR3 sequences, about 95% of them singletons. Material: CD4+ T cells from PBMCs. These receptor sequences come from a human donor with multiple sclerosis. Each CDR3 is given with its conserved first and last residue. A D gene is named only where the DNA matches it firmly. Expanded clones are given a class, and other clones once, few, many or no size at all.

CDR3 DNA: TGTGCCAGCAGCCCTAGTAGGAGGACAGGGCTGAACACTGAAGCTTTCTTT
CDR3 protein: CASSPSRRTGLNTEAFF
D gene: TRBD1
V gene: TRBV11-1
J gene: TRBJ1-1
clone size: NA

CDR3 DNA: TGTGCCAGCAGCCAAAACCCCGGGGAGCTGTTTTTT
CDR3 protein: CASSQNPGELFF
D gene: NA
V gene: TRBV5-4
J gene: TRBJ2-2
clone size: NA

CDR3 DNA: TGTGCCACCAGCAGAGAAGGAGGGGGTACTGGAAACACCATATATTTT
CDR3 protein: CATSREGGGTGNTIYF
D gene: NA
V gene: TRBV15
J gene: TRBJ1-3
clone size: NA

CDR3 DNA: TGTGCCTGGAGTGTATTCCGGAGTCGCGCTTTCTTT
CDR3 protein: CAWSVFRSRAFF
D gene: NA
V gene: TRBV30
J gene: TRBJ1-1
clone size: NA

CDR3 DNA: TGCGCCAGCAGCCTTGACAGGGCTAGCGAGCAGTACTTC
CDR3 protein: CASSLDRASEQYF
D gene: TRBD1
V gene: TRBV5-1
J gene: TRBJ2-7
clone size: NA

CDR3 DNA: TGTGCCACCTCGACCGCCCTGGTTAATTCACCCCTCCACTTT
CDR3 protein: CATSTALVNSPLHF
D gene: NA
V gene: TRBV5-4
J gene: TRBJ1-6
clone size: NA

CDR3 DNA: TGCAGCGTTTTGGGGACAGCCTACGAGCAGTACTTC
CDR3 protein: CSVLGTAYEQYF
D gene: TRBD1
V gene: TRBV29-1
J gene: TRBJ2-7
clone size: NA

CDR3 DNA: TGTGCCAGCAGCTCACCCTCCTACGAGCAGTACTTC
CDR3 protein: CASSSPSYEQYF
D gene: NA
V gene: TRBV12-3/TRBV12-4
J gene: TRBJ2-7
clone size: NA

CDR3 DNA: TGCAGTGCGGAACGGGAGAGCTCCTACAATGAGCAGTTCTTC
CDR3 protein: CSAERESSYNEQFF
D gene: NA
V gene: TRBV20-1
J gene: TRBJ2-1
clone size: NA

CDR3 DNA: TGTGCCAGTCGACCACAGTCCTACGAGCAGTACTTC
CDR3 protein: CASRPQSYEQYF
D gene: NA
V gene: TRBV2
J gene: TRBJ2-7
clone size: NA

CDR3 DNA: TGTGCCTGGTCGGGGTTTAACTATGGCTACACCTTC
CDR3 protein: CAWSGFNYGYTF
D gene: NA
V gene: TRBV30
J gene: TRBJ1-2
clone size: NA

CDR3 DNA: TGCAGTGCCTACAGGGGAGGGACAGACTCCTACAATGAGCAGTTCTTC
CDR3 protein: CSAYRGGTDSYNEQFF
D gene: NA
V gene: TRBV20-1
J gene: TRBJ2-1
clone size: NA

CDR3 DNA: TGCGCCAGCAGCCCCGGCCCGGGGACAGCGTATGGCTACACCTTC
CDR3 protein: CASSPGPGTAYGYTF
D gene: TRBD1
V gene: TRBV4-1
J gene: TRBJ1-2
clone size: NA

CDR3 DNA: TGTGCTAGCAGCTTAGGGAGAGGGAGTCTGAACACCGGGGAGCTGTTTTTT
CDR3 protein: CASSLGRGSLNTGELFF
D gene: NA
V gene: TRBV7-7
J gene: TRBJ2-2
clone size: NA

CDR3 DNA: TGTGCCAGCAGCTTATCCCCCTCTAAGCCCAATGAGCAGTTCTTC
CDR3 protein: CASSLSPSKPNEQFF
D gene: NA
V gene: TRBV7-3
J gene: TRBJ2-1
clone size: NA

CDR3 DNA: TGCGCCAGCAGCTTGGGGCAGCTAGGCGAGCAGTACTTC
CDR3 protein: CASSLGQLGEQYF
D gene: NA
V gene: TRBV5-1
J gene: TRBJ2-7
clone size: NA

CDR3 DNA: TGCGCCAGCAGCCAAGGGACCTTCTCCTACGAGCAGTACTTC
CDR3 protein: CASSQGTFSYEQYF
D gene: NA
V gene: TRBV5-1
J gene: TRBJ2-7
clone size: NA

CDR3 DNA: TGTGCCAGCACCTCGGGAACAGGGGTCGGCCGCACTGAAGCTTTCTTT
CDR3 protein: CASTSGTGVGRTEAFF
D gene: TRBD1
V gene: TRBV5-4
J gene: TRBJ1-1
clone size: NA

CDR3 DNA: TGCAGTGCTAGAGACTTCATAGCGGGGGCGGGGGAGACCCAGTACTTC
CDR3 protein: CSARDFIAGAGETQYF
D gene: TRBD2
V gene: TRBV20-1
J gene: TRBJ2-5
clone size: NA

CDR3 DNA: TGCGCCAGCAGCCACACGCAAGAGACCCAGTACTTC
CDR3 protein: CASSHTQETQYF
D gene: NA
V gene: TRBV4-1
J gene: TRBJ2-5
clone size: NA

CDR3 DNA: TGCGCCAGCAGTCAAACGGGCACTGACACCGGGGAGCTGTTTTTT
CDR3 protein: CASSQTGTDTGELFF
D gene: NA
V gene: TRBV23-1
J gene: TRBJ2-2
clone size: NA

CDR3 DNA: TGCAGTGCTAGGGGCGACAGTGACTACGAGCAGTACTTC
CDR3 protein: CSARGDSDYEQYF
D gene: NA
V gene: TRBV20-1
J gene: TRBJ2-7
clone size: NA

CDR3 DNA: TGTGCCAGCAGTCGAGGGGTTAATTCACCCCTCCACTTT
CDR3 protein: CASSRGVNSPLHF
D gene: NA
V gene: TRBV14
J gene: TRBJ1-6
clone size: NA

CDR3 DNA: TGTGCCAGCTCACCTGGGGTCGGGGCGGTTGCCTACGAGCAGTACTTC
CDR3 protein: CASSPGVGAVAYEQYF
D gene: NA
V gene: TRBV18
J gene: TRBJ2-7
clone size: once

CDR3 DNA: TGCAGTGCTAGAGGGTGGCGCCAAGCCAATGAGCAGTTCTTC
CDR3 protein: CSARGWRQANEQFF
D gene: NA
V gene: TRBV20-1
J gene: TRBJ2-1
clone size: NA

CDR3 DNA: TGCAGCGTTGAACTACAAGCTAACTATGGCTACACCTTC
CDR3 protein: CSVELQANYGYTF
D gene: NA
V gene: TRBV29-1
J gene: TRBJ1-2
clone size: NA

CDR3 DNA: TGCAGCGTCGGCGGACAGGGACTAGACCAGTACTTC
CDR3 protein: CSVGGQGLDQYF
D gene: NA
V gene: TRBV29-1
J gene: TRBJ2-5
clone size: NA

CDR3 DNA: TGCAGTGCTAGAGAAGGGGGACAACAATCACCCCTCCACTTT
CDR3 protein: CSAREGGQQSPLHF
D gene: NA
V gene: TRBV20-1
J gene: TRBJ1-6
clone size: NA

CDR3 DNA: TGCAGTGCTGCTAGCGGGGGGTCCACAGATACGCAGTATTTT
CDR3 protein: CSAASGGSTDTQYF
D gene: TRBD2
V gene: TRBV20-1
J gene: TRBJ2-3
clone size: NA

CDR3 DNA: TGTGCCTGGAGCCAGGGATCCGGCCCCGGGGAGCTGTTTTTT
CDR3 protein: CAWSQGSGPGELFF
D gene: NA
V gene: TRBV30
J gene: TRBJ2-2
clone size: NA

CDR3 DNA: TGTGCCAGCTCACCATCCAGTCAAGGCACTGAAGCTTTCTTT
CDR3 protein: CASSPSSQGTEAFF
D gene: NA
V gene: TRBV18
J gene: TRBJ1-1
clone size: NA

CDR3 DNA: TGTGCCAGCAGCGAGACTCTATATCTAGCCAAAAACATTCAGTACTTC
CDR3 protein: CASSETLYLAKNIQYF
D gene: NA
V gene: TRBV2
J gene: TRBJ2-4
clone size: NA

CDR3 DNA: TGTGCCAGCAGCCATGCGGCGAGGGACCCCTACAATGAGCAGTTCTTC
CDR3 protein: CASSHAARDPYNEQFF
D gene: NA
V gene: TRBV3-1
J gene: TRBJ2-1
clone size: NA

CDR3 DNA: TGTGCCGGAGAGAAAGGGGTTAACTCTGGGGCCAACGTCCTGACTTTC
CDR3 protein: CAGEKGVNSGANVLTF
D gene: NA
V gene: TRBV30
J gene: TRBJ2-6
clone size: NA

CDR3 DNA: TGCAGTTCCTCAAGGGGGGGCAGGGGGACAGATACGCAGTATTTT
CDR3 protein: CSSSRGGRGTDTQYF
D gene: NA
V gene: TRBV20-1
J gene: TRBJ2-3
clone size: NA

CDR3 DNA: TGTGCCAGCAGTTTAAGGCGTCCCCCCTACGAGCAGTACTTC
CDR3 protein: CASSLRRPPYEQYF
D gene: NA
V gene: TRBV12-3/TRBV12-4
J gene: TRBJ2-7
clone size: NA

CDR3 DNA: TGTGCCAGCAGTACCTGGACAGGGGGCAATGAGCAGTTCTTC
CDR3 protein: CASSTWTGGNEQFF
D gene: TRBD1
V gene: TRBV25-1
J gene: TRBJ2-1
clone size: NA

CDR3 DNA: TGTGCCACTGGGAACAGGGGCCCGTTCAATCAGCCCCAGCATTTT
CDR3 protein: CATGNRGPFNQPQHF
D gene: TRBD1
V gene: TRBV24-1
J gene: TRBJ1-5
clone size: NA

CDR3 DNA: TGCAGCGTTACTACCGGGAGCTCCTATAATTCACCCCTCCACTTT
CDR3 protein: CSVTTGSSYNSPLHF
D gene: NA
V gene: TRBV29-1
J gene: TRBJ1-6
clone size: NA

CDR3 DNA: TGTGCCTGGAACGATGACCGAATCCAAGCCCAGCATTTT
CDR3 protein: CAWNDDRIQAQHF
D gene: NA
V gene: TRBV30
J gene: TRBJ1-5
clone size: NA

CDR3 DNA: TGTGCCAGCAGCAGAGGCGAGAGGTACTATGGCTACACCTTC
CDR3 protein: CASSRGERYYGYTF
D gene: NA
V gene: TRBV3-1
J gene: TRBJ1-2
clone size: NA

CDR3 DNA: TGTGCCTGGAGCCACGGGGGGTCGCCCCAGCATTTT
CDR3 protein: CAWSHGGSPQHF
D gene: NA
V gene: TRBV30
J gene: TRBJ1-5
clone size: NA

CDR3 DNA: TGCAGTGCTCCTACAGGGGATCGATCACCCCTCCACTTT
CDR3 protein: CSAPTGDRSPLHF
D gene: TRBD1
V gene: TRBV20-1
J gene: TRBJ1-6
clone size: NA

CDR3 DNA: TGTGCCAGCAGCCTGGAAGACGGGGAGCTGTTTTTT
CDR3 protein: CASSLEDGELFF
D gene: NA
V gene: TRBV7-6
J gene: TRBJ2-2
clone size: NA

CDR3 DNA: TGTGCCAGCAGTGCGACTCGGGAGGTTCATGGCTACACCTTC
CDR3 protein: CASSATREVHGYTF
D gene: NA
V gene: TRBV2
J gene: TRBJ1-2
clone size: NA

CDR3 DNA: TGTGCCAGCAGTTTAGCTTTTTTGCGTGGACCGACAGGCTTT
CDR3 protein: CASSLAFLRGPTGF
D gene: NA
V gene: TRBV12-3/TRBV12-4
J gene: TRBJ2-3
clone size: NA

CDR3 DNA: TGTGCCGGACAGGGGAGGAACACTGAAGCTTTCTTT
CDR3 protein: CAGQGRNTEAFF
D gene: TRBD1
V gene: TRBV7-9
J gene: TRBJ1-1
clone size: NA

CDR3 DNA: TGCGCCAGCAGCTTTCTCTTGGGAGAAGAGACCCAGTACTTC
CDR3 protein: CASSFLLGEETQYF
D gene: NA
V gene: TRBV5-1
J gene: TRBJ2-5
clone size: NA

CDR3 DNA: TGTGCCAGCAGTGAAGTTCGGACAGCGAGGCCTGGAAACACCATATATTTT
CDR3 protein: CASSEVRTARPGNTIYF
D gene: NA
V gene: TRBV2
J gene: TRBJ1-3
clone size: NA

CDR3 DNA: TGCAGTGCTCCGGGACTAGCGGACGGAGAGACCCAGTACTTC
CDR3 protein: CSAPGLADGETQYF
D gene: TRBD2
V gene: TRBV20-1
J gene: TRBJ2-5
clone size: NA

CDR3 DNA: TGTGCCAGCAGTTCCCCGGGCCCCGAGCAGTACTTC
CDR3 protein: CASSSPGPEQYF
D gene: NA
V gene: TRBV28
J gene: TRBJ2-7
clone size: NA